These 31 T cell receptor beta chains came from one sample sequenced in a study of neurological immune-mediated disorders. TCRdb re-analysed the 5' RACE reads in MiXCR, keeping a single row per CDR3 protein. The sample carries nearly 45,000 distinct CDR3 sequences, about 13% recorded once. Sequences were obtained from PBMCs. These receptors came from a female donor in good health.

This clonotype was seen ten or more times. The chain uses TRBV6-5 and TRBJ2-7; D might be TRBD1 (6 bases). Per the germline V gene, CDR1 is MNHEY and CDR2 is SVGAGI. The V and J ends lost 5 bases and 3 bases respectively, with 11 bases between them. The CDR3 runs to 13 residues. In nucleotides, the CDR3 is TGTGCCAGCAGTCTGGACAGCAACTACGAGCAGTACTTC. Translating it yields CASSLDSNYEQYF.

This clonotype was seen at least ten times. The CDR3 DNA is TGTGCCATCAGTGAGTCCGCGGGGGCCCCGAAGTACTTC. Protein sequence: CAISESAGAPKYF. This chain joins TRBV10-3 and TRBJ2-7, with D maybe TRBD2 (7 bases). Between the trimmed V and J ends, which lost 0 bases and 11 bases, there was a span of 14 bases. The CDR3 is 13 amino acids. Germline loops: CDR1 ENHRY, CDR2 SYGVKD.

This clonotype was observed at least ten times. The chain employs TRBV3-1 and TRBJ1-1; D may be TRBD1 (6 bases). Germline-derived CDR1 and CDR2 are LGHDT and YNNKEL (reference sequence). The CDR3 extends over 16 amino acids. V was clipped by 4 bases and J by 1 base, with 16 bases between them. In DNA, the CDR3 is TGTGCCAGCAGCCCACATAAGGGGGGCGAGAACACTGAAGCTTTCTTT. Residues: CASSPHKGGENTEAFF.

This clonotype showed up many times. The chain couples TRBV7-2 to TRBJ1-5; a possible D gene is TRBD1 (6 bases). This CDR3 has 15 amino acids. Trimming left V 5 bases short and J 3 bases short, with 14 bases between. The germline V gene encodes CDR1 SGHTA and CDR2 FQGNSA. The CDR3 sequence is CASSLGGGNNQPQHF. The CDR3 DNA sequence: TGTGCCAGCAGCCTAGGGGGGGGCAACAATCAGCCCCAGCATTTT.

The sample holds many counts of this clonotype. This chain joins TRBV5-1 and TRBJ2-1; perhaps D is TRBD1 or TRBD2 (5 bases each). Germline V gene data show CDR1 as SGHRS and CDR2 as YFSETQ. The CDR3 has 15 residues. The germline V and J ends were trimmed by 0 bases and 9 bases, with 16 bases remaining between them. The CDR3 protein is CASSLDGGAAPEQFF. DNA for the CDR3: TGCGCCAGCAGCTTGGATGGGGGAGCGGCCCCTGAGCAGTTCTTC.

This clonotype was found many times. The CDR3 sequence: CASSYSRVGSTEAFF. The CDR3 nucleotides read TGTGCCAGCAGTTACTCGAGGGTAGGAAGCACTGAAGCTTTCTTT. The chain recombines TRBV6-5 with TRBJ1-1, with D uncertain. This CDR3 comprises 15 residues. Germline CDR1 and CDR2: MNHEY and SVGAGI. The V and J ends lost 0 bases and 4 bases respectively, with 12 bases between them.

This clonotype was detected a few times. CDR3 protein: CASSRGSVVGYTF. As DNA, the CDR3 is TGTGCCAGCAGCCGCGGGTCCGTCGTCGGCTACACCTTC. The chain links TRBV7-2 to TRBJ1-2; unclear D gene. Between the trimmed V and J ends, which lost 5 bases and 8 bases, there was a span of 15 bases. This CDR3 has 13 amino acids. Germline V CDR1 and CDR2: SGHTA, FQGNSA.

The table lists this clonotype with many counts. The chain employs TRBV3-1 and TRBJ2-3; D is tentatively TRBD1 or TRBD2 (6 bases each). The CDR3 spans 15 residues. Germline V lookup: CDR1 LGHDT, CDR2 YNNKEL (reference sequence). With 8 bases removed from V and 8 bases from J, the gap between germline ends came to 23 bases. The CDR3 sequence is CASSIGGAGPSTQYF. The CDR3 DNA reads as TGTGCCAGCTCCATAGGGGGAGCGGGCCCTTCTACGCAGTATTTT.

This clonotype appeared many times. The rearrangement joins TRBV20-1 to TRBJ2-2, with D perhaps TRBD2 (5 bases). This CDR3 contains 13 residues. V lost 3 bases and J 6 bases, leaving 11 bases between the germline ends. Germline CDR1 reads DFQATT; CDR2 reads SNEGSKA (reference sequence). The CDR3 loop reads CSARHLGAGELFF. CDR3 in DNA: TGCAGTGCTAGGCACCTCGGGGCCGGGGAGCTGTTTTTT.

This chain links TRBV6-4 with TRBJ2-3, with 12 bases fitting TRBD2. V lost 3 bases and J lost 2; bases outside the gene matches: 6. Germline V gives CDR1 MRHNA, CDR2 SNTAGT. This CDR3 contains 17 residues. The CDR3 spells CASSESTSGRLTDTQYF. The CDR3 region has the DNA TGTGCCAGCAGTGAATCGACTAGCGGGAGACTCACAGATACGCAGTATTTT.

This clonotype was counted many times. The rearrangement joins TRBV15 to TRBJ1-1; 9 nucleotides align to TRBD1. Per germline, CDR1 LNHNV and CDR2 YYDKDF (reference sequence). Trimming at V came to 3 bases and at J to 4 bases, leaving 0 bases not matched to a gene. The CDR3 covers 13 residues. Here the CDR3 reads CATSRTGGTEAFF. CDR3 DNA: TGTGCCACCAGCAGGACAGGGGGCACTGAAGCTTTCTTT.

This clonotype was detected many times. The chain is built from TRBV29-1 and TRBJ1-1; 10 nucleotides align to TRBD1. The germline gives CDR1 SQVTM, CDR2 ANQGSEA. The CDR3 consists of 15 residues. V dropped 6 bases and J dropped 1; count of bases not matched to a gene: 8. As DNA, the CDR3 is TGCAGCGTGCACGGGACAGGGGACCCGAACACTGAAGCTTTCTTT. This codes for CSVHGTGDPNTEAFF.

This clonotype has a count of ten or more. The chain joins TRBV12-3 or TRBV12-4 to TRBJ2-1; D gene unclear. The length of the CDR3 is 14 residues. Deletions cut 6 bases from V and 1 base from J, with 10 bases between. The CDR3 bases are TGTGCCAGCAGCAAGATGGGGTCCTACAATGAGCAGTTCTTC. Translated, it gives CASSKMGSYNEQFF.

This clonotype was seen repeatedly, ten times or more. This chain uses TRBV28 with TRBJ1-5; TRBD1 might be the D (5 bases). The CDR3 loop spans 12 amino acids. Germline CDR1 reads MDHEN; CDR2 reads SYDVKM. V was trimmed by 10 bases and J by 3 bases, leaving 10 bases between them. The CDR3 is CATQGSNQPQHF. The CDR3 bases are TGTGCCACCCAGGGCTCCAATCAGCCCCAGCATTTT.

This clonotype was seen at least ten times. The chain carries TRBV11-3 and TRBJ2-3; 10 bases align to TRBD2. Germline trimming cut 3 bases from V and 0 bases from J; bases unmatched to any gene: 3. Germline CDR1 and CDR2: SGHNT and YENEEA. The CDR3 runs to 16 residues. DNA of the CDR3: TGTGCCAGCAGCTTCGGGACTAGCGCGAGCACAGATACGCAGTATTTT. Translated, it gives CASSFGTSASTDTQYF.

This clonotype was picked up many times. The chain links TRBV27 to TRBJ2-7; a possible D gene is TRBD2 (5 bases). From germline, CDR1 is MNHEY and CDR2 SMNVEV (reference sequence). The CDR3 consists of 15 residues. V lost 5 bases, J lost 2 bases, and 16 bases lay in between. In DNA form, the CDR3 reads TGTGCCAGCAGTCCAGTTGGGAGTCCGGCCTACGAGCAGTACTTC. This encodes CASSPVGSPAYEQYF.

This clonotype was found many times. The CDR3 nucleotides read TGCGCCAGCAGCTTGGGGGACCTTAATTCACCCCTCCACTTT. It translates to CASSLGDLNSPLHF. The genes are TRBV5-1 and TRBJ1-6, with a tentative D call TRBD1 (5 bases). V was shortened by 0 bases and J by 6 bases, with 7 bases between the two germline ends. This CDR3 contains 14 residues. In germline, CDR1 is SGHRS, CDR2 YFSETQ.

This clonotype was counted at least ten times. CDR3 sequence (DNA): TGCGCCAGCAGCCCCGGGACAAAACCCAATCAGCCCCAGCATTTT. Amino acids: CASSPGTKPNQPQHF. The chain joins TRBV5-1 to TRBJ1-5, with a weak D call TRBD1 (6 bases). The germline V and J ends were trimmed by 4 bases and 3 bases, with 14 bases remaining between them. CDR1 is SGHRS and CDR2 is YFSETQ in the germline V gene. This CDR3 has 15 residues.

The rearrangement joins TRBV5-1 to TRBJ2-5; TRBD1 agrees at 12 bases. Germline V CDR1 and CDR2: SGHRS, YFSETQ. The V and J ends lost 0 bases and 5 bases, in that order; junction bases with no gene match: 5. The CDR3 has 16 residues. This chain's CDR3 is CASSLEGQGAWETQYF. DNA of the CDR3: TGCGCCAGCAGCTTGGAGGGACAGGGGGCTTGGGAGACCCAGTACTTC.

In its sample, this clonotype was seen many times. This chain links TRBV5-1 with TRBJ2-5, with 10 nucleotides matching TRBD2. The CDR3 runs to 16 residues. Germline CDR1 is SGHRS and CDR2 is YFSETQ. V was clipped by 0 bases and J by 5 bases; unmatched bases: 7. The CDR3 spells CASSLAPAGGPETQYF. The DNA of the CDR3 is TGCGCCAGCAGCTTGGCCCCAGCGGGGGGGCCGGAGACCCAGTACTTC.

This clonotype has ten or more counts. The chain links TRBV29-1 to TRBJ2-1, with 13 bases matching TRBD2. CDR3 length: 15 amino acids. The germline V gene has CDR1 SQVTM and CDR2 ANQGSEA. V shed 5 bases, J shed 9 bases, and the junction held 10 bases outside the gene matches. The CDR3 DNA is TGCAGCGTTCCCTTACTAGCGGGAGGGATACGTGAGCAGTTCTTC. It codes for CSVPLLAGGIREQFF.

This clonotype appeared many times. The CDR3 loop reads CASSDWTNPYEQYF. The CDR3 DNA is TGTGCCAGCAGTGATTGGACTAACCCCTACGAGCAGTACTTC. This chain connects TRBV2 to TRBJ2-7; TRBD2 might be the D (6 bases). This CDR3 has 14 amino acids. Germline CDR1 and CDR2: SNHLY and FYNNEI. Between the trimmed V and J ends, which lost 3 bases and 2 bases, there was a span of 11 bases.

This clonotype has a count of ten or more. The CDR3 DNA reads TGTGCCAGCAGCTTGGGGAGTGAGCAGTTCTTC. Translating gives CASSLGSEQFF. The V gene is TRBV5-6, the J gene TRBJ2-1; D gene unclear. The CDR3 has 11 amino acids. Trimming removed 0 bases from V and 9 bases from J, with 4 bases in between. Germline CDR1 and CDR2: SGHDT and YYEEEE.

This clonotype was seen ten or more times. The chain carries TRBV27 and TRBJ2-3; 11 nucleotides line up with TRBD2. The length of the CDR3 is 15 residues. V trimming: 6 bases; J trimming: 4 bases; junction bases outside the gene matches: 6. Germline CDR1 MNHEY, CDR2 SMNVEV (reference sequence). CDR3 loop: CASSKLAGVADTQYF. In DNA, the CDR3 is TGTGCCAGCAGCAAACTAGCGGGAGTGGCAGATACGCAGTATTTT.

This clonotype appeared many times. The rearrangement links TRBV7-9 to TRBJ2-5, with 13 bases that match TRBD2. CDR1 and CDR2 from the germline V gene are SEHNR and FQNEAQ (reference sequence). V lost 1 base and J lost 2; bases outside the gene matches: 13. This CDR3 has 20 amino acids. CDR3 amino acids: CASSLGLTSGGTRLQETQYF. CDR3 bases: TGTGCCAGCAGCTTAGGTCTGACTAGCGGGGGGACCCGCCTTCAAGAGACCCAGTACTTC. Variable domain in full (rest from reference TRBV7-9 and TRBJ2-5): DTGVSQNPRHKITKRGQNVTFRCDPISEHNRLYWYRQTLGQGPEFLTYFQNEAQLEKSRLLSDRFSAERPKGSFSTLEIQRTEQGDSAMYLCASSLGLTSGGTRLQETQYFGPGTRLLVL.

This clonotype was seen many times. This chain joins TRBV20-1 and TRBJ2-5; D might be TRBD1 or TRBD2, each matching 6 bases. The CDR3 sequence is 14 residues long. V was shortened by 0 bases and J by 5 bases, with 13 bases between the two germline ends. Per germline, CDR1 DFQATT and CDR2 SNEGSKA (reference sequence). CDR3 in amino acids: CSARDMGGGETQYF. In DNA, the CDR3 is TGCAGTGCTAGAGATATGGGGGGCGGGGAGACCCAGTACTTC.

This clonotype was observed many times. The rearrangement uses TRBV5-1 and TRBJ2-1; 14 nucleotides align to TRBD2. V was pared by 4 bases and J by 8 bases, with 17 bases of the junction left unmatched. This CDR3 comprises 19 residues. CDR1 and CDR2 from the germline V gene are SGHRS and YFSETQ. For the CDR3, the DNA is TGCGCCAGCAGCCCCGGATCGGGACTAGCGGGAGCCCAGGGGGATGAGCAGTTCTTC. Translated, it gives CASSPGSGLAGAQGDEQFF. The entire variable domain, with the rest obtained from reference TRBV5-1 and TRBJ2-1, is as follows: KAGVTQTPRYLIKTRGQQVTLSCSPISGHRSVSWYQQTPGQGLQFLFEYFSETQRNKGNFPGRFSGRQFSNSRSEMNVSTLELGDSALYLCASSPGSGLAGAQGDEQFFGPGTRLTVL.

This clonotype was found many times. The chain couples TRBV2 to TRBJ2-5; a weak D match, TRBD2 (6 bases). Trimming cost V 3 bases and J 5 bases, with 10 bases left between them. The CDR3 is 13 residues long. The V gene's germline CDR1 is SNHLY and CDR2 FYNNEI. The CDR3 region is CASSEGLGETQYF. CDR3 sequence (DNA): TGTGCCAGCAGTGAGGGACTGGGGGAGACCCAGTACTTC.

This clonotype was detected ten times or more. The chain uses TRBV20-1 and TRBJ2-1, with 9 bases lining up with TRBD2. This CDR3 is 15 amino acids long. The V gene end was trimmed by 2 bases and the J gene end by 5 bases; junction bases not matched to a gene: 7. Germline assignment: CDR1 DFQATT and CDR2 SNEGSKA (reference sequence). Here the CDR3 reads CSARTAGGTDNEQFF. CDR3 DNA sequence: TGCAGTGCTAGAACCGCGGGGGGGACGGACAATGAGCAGTTCTTC.

Ten or more counts support this clonotype. J is TRBJ2-7 and V is TRBV27; 12 bases are shared with TRBD2. The V gene's germline CDR1 is MNHEY and CDR2 SMNVEV (reference sequence). This CDR3 comprises 16 residues. With V trimmed by 5 bases and J by 3 bases, 8 bases remained unmatched. CDR3 sequence (DNA): TGTGCCAGCAGTAGGACTAGCGGGGCCCTCAACTACGAGCAGTACTTC. This gives the protein CASSRTSGALNYEQYF.

This clonotype showed up many times. The rearrangement links TRBV12-3 or TRBV12-4 to TRBJ2-1, with a weak D call TRBD2 (6 bases). V lost 3 bases and J 3 bases, leaving 12 bases between the germline ends. The CDR3 is made up of 15 amino acids. The CDR3 DNA sequence: TGTGCCAGCAGTTTCGAGGCGGGGCTCTACAATGAGCAGTTCTTC. It codes for CASSFEAGLYNEQFF.